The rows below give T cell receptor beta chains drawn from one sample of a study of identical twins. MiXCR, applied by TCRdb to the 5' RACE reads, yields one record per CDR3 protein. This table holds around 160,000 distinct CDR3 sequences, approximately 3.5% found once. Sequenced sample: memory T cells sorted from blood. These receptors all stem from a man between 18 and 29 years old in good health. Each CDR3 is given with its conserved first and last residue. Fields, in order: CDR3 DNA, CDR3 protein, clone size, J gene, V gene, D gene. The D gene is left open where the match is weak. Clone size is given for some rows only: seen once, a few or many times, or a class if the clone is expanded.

CDR3 DNA: TGTGCCAGCAGTCCCGGACAGGGGGACTATGGCTACACCTTC; CDR3 protein: CASSPGQGDYGYTF; clone size: few; J gene: TRBJ1-2; V gene: TRBV6-1; D gene: TRBD1
CDR3 DNA: TGTGCCAGCAGAGCTGACAATATGAACACTGAAGCTTTCTTT; CDR3 protein: CASRADNMNTEAFF; clone size: many; J gene: TRBJ1-1; V gene: TRBV28; D gene: NA
CDR3 DNA: TGCAGTGCGCCCTCCGCGTCGGGGGCGCTGGTCTATGGCTACACCTTC; CDR3 protein: CSAPSASGALVYGYTF; clone size: many; J gene: TRBJ1-2; V gene: TRBV20-1; D gene: NA
CDR3 DNA: TGTGCCAGCAGCTTAGGACTATCCGGGACAGGGTCTTACCTTAGTGGCTACACCTTC; CDR3 protein: CASSLGLSGTGSYLSGYTF; clone size: few; J gene: TRBJ1-2; V gene: TRBV7-8; D gene: TRBD1
CDR3 DNA: TGTGCCAGCGGGTGGGGCTCTCAACGCACAGATACGCAGTATTTT; CDR3 protein: CASGWGSQRTDTQYF; clone size: many; J gene: TRBJ2-3; V gene: TRBV12-3/TRBV12-4; D gene: NA
CDR3 DNA: TGCAGTGCTAGAGATAACCTGGCTTACAATGAGCAGTTCTTC; CDR3 protein: CSARDNLAYNEQFF; clone size: many; J gene: TRBJ2-1; V gene: TRBV20-1; D gene: NA
CDR3 DNA: TGCGCCAGCAGCTTGGGTCCCGGATTTAATGAAAAACTGTTTTTT; CDR3 protein: CASSLGPGFNEKLFF; clone size: many; J gene: TRBJ1-4; V gene: TRBV5-1; D gene: NA
CDR3 DNA: TGCAGTGCTAGGGCCCCGGGACTAGCGGGAGAGGGGCAGTACTTC; CDR3 protein: CSARAPGLAGEGQYF; clone size: many; J gene: TRBJ2-7; V gene: TRBV20-1; D gene: TRBD2
CDR3 DNA: TGTGCCAGCAGCTTCGGGCCATCCACCGGGGAGCTGTTTTTT; CDR3 protein: CASSFGPSTGELFF; clone size: many; J gene: TRBJ2-2; V gene: TRBV11-1; D gene: NA
CDR3 DNA: TGTGCCAGCAGCCCCTACGATACGGGGGTCGGGCAGGAGCAGTTCTTC; CDR3 protein: CASSPYDTGVGQEQFF; clone size: many; J gene: TRBJ2-1; V gene: TRBV5-5; D gene: NA
CDR3 DNA: TGTGCCAGTAGTATACGAGGGAACGAGCAGTTCTTC; CDR3 protein: CASSIRGNEQFF; clone size: few; J gene: TRBJ2-1; V gene: TRBV19; D gene: NA
CDR3 DNA: TGTGCCAGCACCGCACATCCAAACACCGGGGAGCTGTTTTTT; CDR3 protein: CASTAHPNTGELFF; clone size: many; J gene: TRBJ2-2; V gene: TRBV7-3; D gene: NA
CDR3 DNA: TGTGCCAGCGGCAAGGGTGAGCAGTTCTTC; CDR3 protein: CASGKGEQFF; clone size: many; J gene: TRBJ2-1; V gene: TRBV12-3/TRBV12-4; D gene: NA
CDR3 DNA: TGTGCCAGCAGCGCGACTAGCGGGGGCACAGATACGCAGTATTTT; CDR3 protein: CASSATSGGTDTQYF; clone size: NA; J gene: TRBJ2-3; V gene: TRBV9; D gene: TRBD2
CDR3 DNA: TGTGCCAGCAGCCAAGTAGCCGGACAGGGAGGTCCCGGGGCCAACGTCCTGACTTTC; CDR3 protein: CASSQVAGQGGPGANVLTF; clone size: few; J gene: TRBJ2-6; V gene: TRBV14; D gene: TRBD1
CDR3 DNA: TGTGCCAGCATCCGGGAAATTCGGGACACCGGGGAGCTGTTTTTT; CDR3 protein: CASIREIRDTGELFF; clone size: few; J gene: TRBJ2-2; V gene: TRBV6-1; D gene: NA
CDR3 DNA: TGTGCCAGCAGCAAAAGTCTAGAAGCTTTCTTT; CDR3 protein: CASSKSLEAFF; clone size: many; J gene: TRBJ1-1; V gene: TRBV6-1; D gene: NA
CDR3 DNA: TGTGCCAGCAGCTACCAGGGGGCGTGGGAGCAGTACTTC; CDR3 protein: CASSYQGAWEQYF; clone size: many; J gene: TRBJ2-7; V gene: TRBV7-9; D gene: TRBD1
CDR3 DNA: TGTGCCAGCTCACCACCGGGTGGGAGATCCTCCGAGCAGTACTTC; CDR3 protein: CASSPPGGRSSEQYF; clone size: many; J gene: TRBJ2-7; V gene: TRBV18; D gene: NA
CDR3 DNA: TGTGCCAGCAGCCACTGGGGAGGAGAGACCCAGTACTTC; CDR3 protein: CASSHWGGETQYF; clone size: NA; J gene: TRBJ2-5; V gene: TRBV7-9; D gene: NA
CDR3 DNA: TGTGCCAGCAGTTTCCCTTCTACAGGGCCAGAGACCCAGTACTTC; CDR3 protein: CASSFPSTGPETQYF; clone size: NA; J gene: TRBJ2-5; V gene: TRBV28; D gene: NA
CDR3 DNA: TGCAGTGCTAGGGACAGGGGATGGGGCACTGAAGCTTTCTTT; CDR3 protein: CSARDRGWGTEAFF; clone size: many; J gene: TRBJ1-1; V gene: TRBV20-1; D gene: TRBD1
CDR3 DNA: TGTGCCGGAGACAGGCCCCCCAGCAATGAGCAGTTCTTC; CDR3 protein: CAGDRPPSNEQFF; clone size: many; J gene: TRBJ2-1; V gene: TRBV6-1; D gene: NA
CDR3 DNA: TGCAGCATCAAAGAGGGGGGGACCCAGTACTTC; CDR3 protein: CSIKEGGTQYF; clone size: many; J gene: TRBJ2-5; V gene: TRBV29-1; D gene: NA
CDR3 DNA: TGTGCCAGCAGTTACGGTCTTCGGGAAAAACTGTTTTTT; CDR3 protein: CASSYGLREKLFF; clone size: many; J gene: TRBJ1-4; V gene: TRBV6-5; D gene: NA
CDR3 DNA: TGTGCCAGCTCACCACTAGCGGGGACCCCTTGGGAGCAGTACTTC; CDR3 protein: CASSPLAGTPWEQYF; clone size: many; J gene: TRBJ2-7; V gene: TRBV18; D gene: TRBD2
CDR3 DNA: TGTGCCAGCAGTTACCTGGGGGGTAACACCGGGGAGCTGTTTTTT; CDR3 protein: CASSYLGGNTGELFF; clone size: few; J gene: TRBJ2-2; V gene: TRBV6-5; D gene: NA
CDR3 DNA: TGCAGCGTTGAAGATCTCGTGGGACTTCTACGCACAGATACGCAGTATTTT; CDR3 protein: CSVEDLVGLLRTDTQYF; clone size: many; J gene: TRBJ2-3; V gene: TRBV29-1; D gene: NA
CDR3 DNA: TGTGCCAGCAGTTTCCGGACAGGGAGCCTCAATGAGCAGTTCTTC; CDR3 protein: CASSFRTGSLNEQFF; clone size: many; J gene: TRBJ2-1; V gene: TRBV12-3/TRBV12-4; D gene: TRBD1
CDR3 DNA: TGTGCCACCAGCAGGACGACAGGGGGCGTCAACACCGGGGAGCTGTTTTTT; CDR3 protein: CATSRTTGGVNTGELFF; clone size: many; J gene: TRBJ2-2; V gene: TRBV15; D gene: TRBD1
CDR3 DNA: TGTGCCAGCAGCTTAGCCGGACAGAGGACGGAGACCCAGTACTTC; CDR3 protein: CASSLAGQRTETQYF; clone size: NA; J gene: TRBJ2-5; V gene: TRBV11-2; D gene: NA
CDR3 DNA: TGTGCCAGCAGTTTAGATGGGGCTGGCACTGAAGCTTTCTTT; CDR3 protein: CASSLDGAGTEAFF; clone size: many; J gene: TRBJ1-1; V gene: TRBV12-3/TRBV12-4; D gene: NA
CDR3 DNA: TGTGCCAGCAGTTCGACCCATTCACCCCTCCACTTT; CDR3 protein: CASSSTHSPLHF; clone size: many; J gene: TRBJ1-6; V gene: TRBV12-3/TRBV12-4; D gene: NA
CDR3 DNA: TGTGCCAGAGGACAGGGGCATAATTCACCCCTCCACTTT; CDR3 protein: CARGQGHNSPLHF; clone size: many; J gene: TRBJ1-6; V gene: TRBV6-8; D gene: TRBD1
CDR3 DNA: TGTGCCAGCAGTGGTTCTGGGGAGCTGTTTTTT; CDR3 protein: CASSGSGELFF; clone size: many; J gene: TRBJ2-2; V gene: TRBV2; D gene: NA
CDR3 DNA: TGTGCCAGCAGCTTAGGAGAGGGAGGGTTCGCGAACACTGAAGCTTTCTTT; CDR3 protein: CASSLGEGGFANTEAFF; clone size: many; J gene: TRBJ1-1; V gene: TRBV7-6; D gene: NA
CDR3 DNA: TGCGCCAGCAGCCAATTATATGGAAACACCATATATTTT; CDR3 protein: CASSQLYGNTIYF; clone size: NA; J gene: TRBJ1-3; V gene: TRBV4-1; D gene: NA
CDR3 DNA: TGCAGTGCTCCCCCTTGGGGGCCAGATACGCAGTATTTT; CDR3 protein: CSAPPWGPDTQYF; clone size: many; J gene: TRBJ2-3; V gene: TRBV20-1; D gene: NA
CDR3 DNA: TGTGCCAGCAGCTTCACGGGCATGAACACTGAAGCTTTCTTT; CDR3 protein: CASSFTGMNTEAFF; clone size: many; J gene: TRBJ1-1; V gene: TRBV7-8; D gene: NA